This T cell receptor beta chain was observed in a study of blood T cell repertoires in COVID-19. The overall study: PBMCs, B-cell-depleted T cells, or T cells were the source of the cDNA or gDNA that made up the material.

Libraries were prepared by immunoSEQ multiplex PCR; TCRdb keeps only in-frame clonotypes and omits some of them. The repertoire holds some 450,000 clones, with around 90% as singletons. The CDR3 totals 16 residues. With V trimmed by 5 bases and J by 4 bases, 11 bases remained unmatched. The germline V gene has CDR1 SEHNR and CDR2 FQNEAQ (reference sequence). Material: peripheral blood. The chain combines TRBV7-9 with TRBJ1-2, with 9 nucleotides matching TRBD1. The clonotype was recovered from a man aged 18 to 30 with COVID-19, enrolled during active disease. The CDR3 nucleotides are TGTGCCAGCAGCCCTCCAGGGACAGGGATTCCCTATGGCTACACCTTC. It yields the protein CASSPPGTGIPYGYTF.